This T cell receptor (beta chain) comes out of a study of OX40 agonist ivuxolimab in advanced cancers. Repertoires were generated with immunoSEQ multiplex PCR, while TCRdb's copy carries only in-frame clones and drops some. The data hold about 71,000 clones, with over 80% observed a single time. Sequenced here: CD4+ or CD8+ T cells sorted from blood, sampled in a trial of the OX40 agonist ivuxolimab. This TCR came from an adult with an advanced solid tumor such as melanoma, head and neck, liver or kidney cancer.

CDR3 nucleotide sequence: TGTGCCAGCAGCTTGGCGGGACTCACCTACGAGCAGTACTTC. Its translation is CASSLAGLTYEQYF. The chain recombines TRBV11-2 with TRBJ2-7; possible D gene TRBD2, 6 bases. The CDR3 sequence is 14 residues long. In germline, CDR1 is SGHAT, CDR2 FQNNGV. The ends were cut back, 3 bases at V and 2 bases at J, with 11 bases in the middle.